What follows are 10 T cell receptor beta chains derived from one specimen sequenced in a study of Graves' ophthalmopathy and Graves' hyperthyroidism. Investigators amplified TCR beta CDR3 regions from RNA transcripts. The first-round RT-PCR employed HTBI primers together with the Qiagen OneStep RT-PCR kit. A multiplex PCR was then performed as the second round. TCRdb analysed the multiplex PCR reads with MiXCR anew, one entry per CDR3 protein. The sample includes some 210,000 distinct CDR3 sequences, 25% to 30% seen only once; the top ten take 9.1%. Source material: peripheral blood. The receptors stem from a man between 45 and 60 years old with Graves' ophthalmopathy.

The chain is built from TRBV12-3 or TRBV12-4 and TRBJ1-1, with a weak D call TRBD1 (5 bases). The V and J ends lost 1 base and 1 base respectively, with 19 bases between them. The CDR3 consists of 18 residues. The DNA for the CDR3 is TGTGCCAGCAGTTTAGGGACTAATCGGCGGGGGTGGAACACTGAAGCTTTCTTT. Translated: CASSLGTNRRGWNTEAFF.

This chain joins TRBV27 and TRBJ2-7; D remains unclear. The CDR3 is 17 residues long. The germline V gene has CDR1 MNHEY and CDR2 SMNVEV (reference sequence). V lost 5 bases and J lost 0, with 20 bases in between. CDR3 amino acids: CASSQSLWQTDSYEQYF. In DNA, the CDR3 is TGTGCCAGCAGTCAATCGCTCTGGCAGACTGACTCCTACGAGCAGTACTTC.

This clonotype was detected ten times or more. J is TRBJ2-2 and V is TRBV28, with TRBD2 matching 11 bases. J lost 3 bases, V lost 5 bases, and 14 bases had no gene match. From germline, CDR1 is MDHEN and CDR2 SYDVKM. There are 19 residues in the CDR3. The DNA for the CDR3 is TGTGCCAGCAGTCCTAAAGGCGGACTAGCGGGTTACTACACCGGGGAGCTGTTTTTT. It yields the protein CASSPKGGLAGYYTGELFF. Looking up the rest from reference TRBV28 and TRBJ2-2 gives the full variable domain: DVKVTQSSRYLVKRTGEKVFLECVQDMDHENMFWYRQDPGLGLRLIYFSYDVKMKEKGDIPEGYSVSREKKERFSLILESASTNQTSMYLCASSPKGGLAGYYTGELFFGEGSRLTVL.

This clonotype was seen repeatedly, ten times or more. V and J are TRBV29-1 and TRBJ1-5; D unresolved. Trimming left V 6 bases short and J 0 bases short, with 12 bases between. The CDR3 is 14 amino acids. Germline CDR1 and CDR2: SQVTM and ANQGSEA. The CDR3 nucleotides are TGCAGCGTCTCTTGGGGTGATAGCAATCAGCCCCAGCATTTT. Residues: CSVSWGDSNQPQHF.

The gene calls are TRBV6-5 and TRBJ2-2; 7 bases line up with TRBD1. With V trimmed by 2 bases and J by 2 bases, 2 bases remained unmatched. Germline V lookup: CDR1 MNHEY, CDR2 SVGAGI. This CDR3 has 15 amino acids. The CDR3 DNA reads TGTGCCAGCAGTTACAACAGGGGAAACACCGGGGAGCTGTTTTTT. This encodes CASSYNRGNTGELFF.

This clonotype was detected many times. The chain links TRBV18 to TRBJ1-2, with D perhaps TRBD1 (6 bases). V lost 2 bases and J 7 bases, leaving 8 bases between the germline ends. CDR3 length: 12 amino acids. Germline assignment: CDR1 KGHSH and CDR2 LQKENI. This CDR3 reads CASSPNRAGYTF. Written as DNA, the CDR3 is TGTGCCAGCTCACCAAACAGGGCTGGCTACACCTTC. Complete variable domain (other parts from reference TRBV18 and TRBJ1-2): NAGVMQNPRHLVRRRGQEARLRCSPMKGHSHVYWYRQLPEEGLKFMVYLQKENIIDESGMPKERFSAEFPKEGPSILRIQQVVRGDSAAYFCASSPNRAGYTFGSGTRLTVV.

This clonotype was detected many times. J is TRBJ2-5 and V is TRBV11-2, with a tentative D call TRBD2 (5 bases). CDR1 is SGHAT and CDR2 is FQNNGV in the germline V gene. With 3 bases removed from V and 2 bases from J, the gap between germline ends came to 7 bases. The CDR3 runs to 13 residues. The CDR3 loop reads CASSFGVQETQYF. In DNA, the CDR3 is TGTGCCAGCAGCTTCGGGGTACAAGAGACCCAGTACTTC.

This clonotype was recorded many times. DNA for the CDR3: TGCGCCAGCAGCTTTGTGGGAGGCAGCTCTGGGGCCAACGTCCTGACTTTC. It translates to CASSFVGGSSGANVLTF. This rearrangement joins TRBV5-1 to TRBJ2-6; D possibly corresponds to TRBD2 (6 bases). Deletions cut 2 bases from V and 0 bases from J, with 12 bases between. The CDR3 length is 17 residues. Germline CDR1 reads SGHRS; CDR2 reads YFSETQ.

The V and J genes are TRBV6-1 and TRBJ2-5; D gene ambiguous. Germline CDR1 MNHNS, CDR2 SASEGT. This CDR3 has 12 residues. V was shortened by 3 bases and J by 5 bases, with 7 bases between the two germline ends. CDR3 protein: CASSDFTETQYF. The CDR3 region has the DNA TGTGCCAGCAGTGACTTTACCGAGACCCAGTACTTC.

This clonotype showed up many times. The chain recombines TRBV18 with TRBJ1-6; D is unresolved. The CDR3 totals 12 residues. CDR1 is KGHSH, CDR2 LQKENI, per germline. V shed 1 base and J shed 10 bases, with 5 bases lying between them. The CDR3 spells CASSPQGSPLHF. CDR3 bases: TGTGCCAGCTCACCACAGGGATCACCCCTCCACTTT.